This entry lists 28 T cell receptor beta chains sequenced from one sample in a study of shared clonotypes between healthy human individuals. Measured with immunoSEQ multiplex PCR; TCRdb has only the in-frame clones, and not every one. The table lists about 2.3 million clones, less than 95% of them singletons. The specimen was naive CD4+ T cells from PBMCs. Noted subset: CD45RA+ positively selected. These receptors were obtained from a man younger than 35 in good health. Some clones in this sample may be carry-over from other donors' samples.

The chain recombines TRBV9 with TRBJ2-6, with D hard to call. Trimming stripped 3 bases from V and 4 bases from J, with 14 bases between. The CDR3 length is 16 residues. Germline V CDR1 and CDR2: SGDLS, YYNGEE. CDR3 sequence: CASSASTSQGANVLTF. In DNA, the CDR3 is TGTGCCAGCAGCGCATCTACATCGCAGGGGGCCAACGTCCTGACTTTC.

The chain employs TRBV29-1 and TRBJ2-3; TRBD1 agrees at 7 bases. CDR1 and CDR2 (germline): SQVTM, ANQGSEA. The CDR3 totals 15 residues. Trimming removed 5 bases from V and 4 bases from J; junction bases left unmatched: 12. The CDR3 reads CSVPRGSGAADTQYF. CDR3 nucleotide sequence: TGCAGCGTTCCCAGGGGGAGCGGCGCTGCAGATACGCAGTATTTT.

In nucleotides, the CDR3 is TGTGCCAGCAGTTTTTGGGGCAATGAAAAACTGTTTTTT. Amino acid sequence: CASSFWGNEKLFF. The chain uses TRBV28 and TRBJ1-4, with D possibly TRBD1 on 5 matching bases. The CDR3 is made up of 13 amino acids. Germline lookup yields CDR1 MDHEN and CDR2 SYDVKM. V was clipped by 3 bases and J by 5 bases, with 7 bases between them.

This chain links TRBV4-2 with TRBJ1-2; D not certain. CDR1 is LGHNA and CDR2 is YNFKEQ in the germline V gene. V lost 3 bases, J lost 8 bases, and 10 bases lay in between. The CDR3 runs 12 residues. CDR3 DNA: TGTGCCAGCAGCCAGGCTAAGAACGGCTACACCTTC. Translating gives CASSQAKNGYTF.

This rearrangement joins TRBV12-5 to TRBJ2-5; D unclear. This CDR3 spans 12 amino acids. Per the germline V gene, CDR1 is LGHNT and CDR2 is FRNRAP. The ends were cut back, 9 bases at V and 4 bases at J, with 12 bases in the middle. The CDR3 nucleotides read TGTGCTAGCCAATCCGGTGGAGAGACCCAGTACTTC. This encodes CASQSGGETQYF.

The rearrangement joins TRBV4-3 to TRBJ2-1, with TRBD2 matching over 9 bases. CDR1 LGHNA and CDR2 YSLEER come from the germline V gene. V lost 4 bases and J lost 3; bases outside the gene matches: 7. The CDR3 consists of 16 residues. The CDR3 sequence: CASSREREAHYNEQFF. In nucleotides, the CDR3 is TGCGCCAGCAGCCGGGAGCGGGAGGCCCACTACAATGAGCAGTTCTTC.

The rearrangement joins TRBV5-1 to TRBJ2-7; TRBD1 agrees at 10 bases. This CDR3 region has 15 residues. V gave up 0 bases and J gave up 3 bases; unmatched junction bases: 3. Germline CDR1 reads SGHRS; CDR2 reads YFSETQ. As DNA, the CDR3 is TGCGCCAGCAGCTTGGAGGGACAGGGGATCTACGAGCAGTACTTC. It specifies CASSLEGQGIYEQYF.

In regard to this clone: One end of the junction varies from germline; a read error may be responsible. The gene calls are TRBV6-6 and TRBJ2-5, with TRBD1 matching over 8 bases. Germline CDR1 MNHNY, CDR2 SVGAGI (reference sequence). The CDR3 covers 16 residues. CDR3: CASSSTGTGIQETQHF. The CDR3, as DNA: TGTGCCAGCAGTTCTACCGGGACAGGCATCCAAGAGACCCAGCACTTC.

This clone appeared once. The rearrangement links TRBV18 to TRBJ1-1; a possible D gene is TRBD1 (6 bases). The CDR3 is 16 amino acids. Looked up from germline, CDR1 is KGHSH and CDR2 is LQKENI. Between the trimmed V and J ends, which lost 4 bases and 0 bases, there was a span of 15 bases. The CDR3 DNA follows: TGTGCCAGCTCACGACCCCTAGGACAGTTGAACACTGAAGCTTTCTTT. The encoded protein is CASSRPLGQLNTEAFF.

The rearrangement uses TRBV28 and TRBJ2-1, with 7 bases matching TRBD1. Per germline, CDR1 MDHEN and CDR2 SYDVKM. The trim removed 4 bases at V and 5 bases at J, leaving 14 bases unmatched. The CDR3 sequence is 17 residues long. CDR3 loop: CASSSIGFGTADNEQFF. The CDR3 bases are TGTGCCAGCAGTTCTATCGGATTCGGGACAGCAGACAATGAGCAGTTCTTC.

V gene TRBV11-2 combines with J gene TRBJ2-3; D perhaps matches TRBD2 (6 bases). Germline loops: CDR1 SGHAT, CDR2 FQNNGV. Trimming cost V 2 bases and J 2 bases, with 11 bases left between them. CDR3 length equals 15 residues. The CDR3 protein is CASSLYGTYTDTQYF. Written as DNA, the CDR3 is TGTGCCAGCAGCTTATACGGGACTTACACAGATACGCAGTATTTT.

The chain links TRBV2 to TRBJ2-1, with 15 bases aligning to TRBD2. V gave up 5 bases and J gave up 5 bases; unmatched junction bases: 7. Germline loops: CDR1 SNHLY, CDR2 FYNNEI. The CDR3 totals 17 residues. In nucleotides, the CDR3 is TGTGCCAGCAGTTTGGGACTAGCGGGAGGAGGGGACAATGAGCAGTTCTTC. Protein: CASSLGLAGGGDNEQFF.

The chain joins TRBV9 to TRBJ2-5, with 11 bases that match TRBD1. The CDR3 runs to 15 residues. J lost 7 bases, V lost 0 bases, and 5 bases had no gene match. Germline CDR1 SGDLS, CDR2 YYNGEE. This CDR3 reads CASSVGTGGSGTQYF. The CDR3 DNA reads TGTGCCAGCAGCGTAGGGACAGGGGGCAGCGGGACCCAGTACTTC.

The chain combines TRBV14 with TRBJ2-3, with TRBD1 identical over 8 bases. Germline assignment: CDR1 SGHDN and CDR2 FVKESK. The CDR3 spans 16 residues. Losses at the gene ends were 4 bases for V and 3 bases for J; bases not matched to a gene: 9. CDR3 DNA sequence: TGTGCCAGCAGCCCTGCCCAGGGGGCGCGGACAGATACGCAGTATTTT. As protein: CASSPAQGARTDTQYF.

The chain employs TRBV5-6 and TRBJ1-2, with TRBD1 matching 9 bases. Germline-derived CDR1 and CDR2 are SGHDT and YYEEEE. Germline trimming cut 0 bases from V and 4 bases from J; bases unmatched to any gene: 7. The CDR3 totals 16 residues. The CDR3 reads CASSLGPGQGPYGYTF. In DNA form, the CDR3 reads TGTGCCAGCAGCTTGGGCCCCGGACAGGGGCCCTATGGCTACACCTTC.

This chain joins TRBV28 and TRBJ1-4, with 7 bases aligning to TRBD1. The J segment lost 6 bases and the V segment lost 6 bases, leaving 16 bases of the junction unmatched. In germline, CDR1 is MDHEN, CDR2 SYDVKM. This CDR3 comprises 17 residues. The CDR3 reads CASRPDRFPLGDEKLFF. The CDR3 DNA follows: TGTGCCAGCAGACCGGACAGGTTTCCGCTCGGGGATGAAAAACTGTTTTTT.

This clone was seen more than once but under ten times. This chain uses TRBV10-3 with TRBJ1-1; no clear D. This CDR3 contains 14 residues. V gave up 4 bases and J gave up 4 bases, with 13 bases separating them. Looked up from germline, CDR1 is ENHRY and CDR2 is SYGVKD. The CDR3 nucleotides are TGTGCCATCAGTGTATTGGCGGGCAGCACTGAAGCTTTCTTT. Translated: CAISVLAGSTEAFF.

The chain's CDR3 is CASSRTGTGYGYTF. The CDR3 region has the DNA TGTGCCAGTAGTAGAACCGGGACAGGCTATGGCTACACCTTC. The chain joins TRBV19 to TRBJ1-2; the match to TRBD1 covers 8 bases. The CDR3 runs 14 residues. CDR1 and CDR2 (germline): LNHDA, SQIVND (reference sequence). V dropped 4 bases and J dropped 4; count of bases not matched to a gene: 5.

The V and J genes are TRBV6-1 and TRBJ2-7; D perhaps matches TRBD2 (6 bases). Between the trimmed V and J ends, which lost 5 bases and 2 bases, there was a span of 16 bases. Germline values: CDR1 MNHNS, CDR2 SASEGT. This CDR3 comprises 15 residues. The CDR3 loop reads CASSSFEAGAYEQYF. For the CDR3, the DNA is TGTGCCAGCAGTTCCTTTGAAGCGGGTGCCTACGAGCAGTACTTC.

This sequence joins TRBV7-9 and TRBJ2-5, with TRBD1 as a possible D gene (6 bases). Germline lookup yields CDR1 SEHNR and CDR2 FQNEAQ (reference sequence). The CDR3 extends over 12 amino acids. Between the trimmed V and J ends, which lost 5 bases and 7 bases, there was a span of 11 bases. The CDR3: CASSPDSGTQYF. The CDR3 nucleotides read TGTGCCAGCAGCCCGGACAGCGGGACCCAGTACTTC.

V usage is TRBV11-2 and J usage is TRBJ2-7; 16 nucleotides align to TRBD2. The CDR3 extends over 17 amino acids. J gave up 0 bases and V 6 bases, and 5 bases lay outside the gene matches. CDR1 SGHAT and CDR2 FQNNGV come from the germline V gene. The CDR3 region has the DNA TGTGCCAGCAGAACGGGACTAGCGGGGGGGGACTCCTACGAGCAGTACTTC. Its translation: CASRTGLAGGDSYEQYF.

Here the CDR3 reads CASSVLQTYYGYTF. The DNA of the CDR3 is TGTGCCAGCAGTGTCCTCCAGACCTACTATGGCTACACCTTC. The rearrangement uses TRBV2 and TRBJ1-2; unclear D gene. From germline, CDR1 is SNHLY and CDR2 FYNNEI. The CDR3 totals 14 residues. V lost 4 bases, J lost 3 bases, and 12 bases lay in between.

The rearrangement uses TRBV7-3 and TRBJ2-3; 7 nucleotides align to TRBD2. The V gene end was trimmed by 3 bases and the J gene end by 5 bases; junction bases not matched to a gene: 11. From germline, CDR1 is SGHTA and CDR2 FQGTGA. CDR3 length: 16 amino acids. The CDR3 reads CASSFHSGPSGDTQYF. CDR3 nucleotide sequence: TGTGCCAGCAGCTTCCATAGCGGGCCGTCAGGAGATACGCAGTATTTT. Based on the CDR3 plus reference TRBV7-3 and TRBJ2-3, the full variable domain is GAGVSQTPSNKVTEKGKYVELRCDPISGHTALYWYRQSLGQGPEFLIYFQGTGAADDSGLPNDRFFAVRPEGSVSTLKIQRTERGDSAVYLCASSFHSGPSGDTQYFGPGTRLTVL.

This chain connects TRBV6-1 to TRBJ2-7; D uncertain. Deletions cut 7 bases from V and 4 bases from J, with 14 bases between. The germline V gene has CDR1 MNHNS and CDR2 SASEGT. The CDR3 runs 13 residues. Here the CDR3 DNA reads TGTGCCAGCATTACCGACTCGATATACGAGCAGTACTTC. Its translation: CASITDSIYEQYF.

The chain combines TRBV7-3 with TRBJ1-1; tentative D call: TRBD1 (6 bases). V was shortened by 2 bases and J by 4 bases, with 11 bases between the two germline ends. The CDR3 extends over 14 amino acids. CDR1 is SGHTA, CDR2 FQGTGA, per germline. This CDR3 reads CASSLVGGFTEAFF. As DNA, the CDR3 is TGTGCCAGCAGCTTAGTAGGGGGATTCACTGAAGCTTTCTTT.

The gene calls are TRBV5-1 and TRBJ2-1; 13 bases align to TRBD2. Trimming at V came to 7 bases and at J to 5 bases, leaving 30 bases not matched to a gene. The germline gives CDR1 SGHRS, CDR2 YFSETQ. The length of the CDR3 is 23 residues. The CDR3 bases are TGCGCCAGCTCGAAGAACAGGGTGCCCGGGACTAGCGGGACTAATTGGAAGCACAATGAGCAGTTCTTC. Translated, it gives CASSKNRVPGTSGTNWKHNEQFF.

The count of this clone is one. The V call is TRBV10-1, the J call TRBJ2-1, with TRBD2 as a possible D gene (6 bases). The germline V and J ends were trimmed by 0 bases and 9 bases, with 12 bases remaining between them. The CDR3 spans 14 residues. Germline values: CDR1 WNHNN, CDR2 SYGVQD (reference sequence). The CDR3 region is CASSESPGRGEQFF. CDR3 nucleotide sequence: TGCGCCAGCAGTGAGTCTCCCGGGCGGGGTGAGCAGTTCTTC.

This clone was found once. The rearrangement joins TRBV5-5 to TRBJ2-7; D unresolved. This CDR3 is 14 amino acids long. V shed 2 bases and J shed 5 bases, with 14 bases lying between them. Germline loops: CDR1 SGHKS, CDR2 YYEKEE (reference sequence). This chain's CDR3 is CASSFSIPWNEQYF. The DNA for the CDR3 is TGTGCCAGCAGCTTCTCCATACCCTGGAACGAGCAGTACTTC. The complete variable domain, with remaining parts taken from reference TRBV5-5 and TRBJ2-7, reads DAGVTQSPTHLIKTRGQQVTLRCSPISGHKSVSWYQQVLGQGPQFIFQYYEKEERGRGNFPDRFSARQFPNYSSELNVNALLLGDSALYLCASSFSIPWNEQYFGPGTRLTVT.